A selection of T cell receptor beta chains follows, all from one sample in a study of blood T cell repertoires in COVID-19. TCRdb's copy holds only in-frame clones and misses some; the assay was immunoSEQ multiplex PCR. The sample has 100,000 to 150,000 clones, around 84% seen once. Sequenced sample: peripheral blood. The receptors were gathered from a woman aged 80 or over with acute or convalescent COVID-19. Both conserved end residues are trimmed from each CDR3. Each record gives: J gene, V gene, CDR3 protein.

TRBJ1-4 | TRBV18 | ASSLGQGVEEKLF
TRBJ2-1 | TRBV19 | ACGSGPYNEQF
TRBJ1-5 | TRBV3-1/TRBV3-2 | ASSQGLTGDQPQH
TRBJ2-3 | TRBV5-6 | ASSTLTVSTDTQY
TRBJ2-7 | TRBV3-1/TRBV3-2 | ASSQDRAGVYEQY
TRBJ2-7 | TRBV7-2 | ASSQWANYEQY
TRBJ2-5 | TRBV5-1 | ASSYRETQY
TRBJ1-1 | TRBV19 | ASIGGGTIVGPNTEAF
TRBJ1-5 | TRBV19 | ASGMSGFQPQH
TRBJ2-5 | TRBV9 | ASSVTTGTVQETQY
TRBJ2-3 | TRBV3-1/TRBV3-2 | ASSQQRTSRDTQY
TRBJ1-2 | TRBV3-1/TRBV3-2 | ASSQDVAVPYGYT
TRBJ2-5 | TRBV30 | AWSMTGNKETQY
TRBJ1-2 | TRBV7-2 | ASSSRQGVQPT
TRBJ2-7 | TRBV27 | ASSLTVSYEQY
TRBJ1-3 | TRBV30 | AWSVGAPSSGNTIY
TRBJ2-2 | TRBV6-2/TRBV6-3 | ASSSPSGRTLNTGELF
TRBJ2-1 | TRBV19 | ASMYRRSGTSGNNEQF
TRBJ1-1 | TRBV5-1 | ASSLEGQPNTEAF
TRBJ2-5 | TRBV12-3/TRBV12-4 | ASSPGLGVD
TRBJ2-2 | TRBV3-1/TRBV3-2 | ASERGLGTGELF
TRBJ2-2 | TRBV7-2 | ASSPGLAGFTGELF
TRBJ2-1 | TRBV7-2 | ASSPAGTSGGGSYNEQF
TRBJ2-7 | TRBV6-2/TRBV6-3 | ASSASEGGPYEQY
TRBJ1-1 | TRBV18 | ASSPPGRGPGKTEAF
TRBJ1-1 | TRBV30 | AGRRGNTEAF
TRBJ1-1 | TRBV27 | ASSSGQILATEAF
TRBJ1-6 | TRBV6-1 | ASSERTGISSYNSPLH
TRBJ1-5 | TRBV6-2/TRBV6-3 | ASSPGTGGIQPQH
TRBJ2-7 | TRBV30 | AWTAGGDEQY
TRBJ2-5 | TRBV9 | ASSAGLQAETQY
TRBJ2-7 | TRBV5-1 | ASSLDTLGGWEQY
TRBJ1-1 | TRBV6-2/TRBV6-3 | ASSPDHRAVIGTEAF
TRBJ2-7 | TRBV11-2 | ASRLATGGEQY
TRBJ2-1 | TRBV12-5 | ASGWREGLPNNEQF
TRBJ2-5 | TRBV7-2 | ASSTGSQETQY
TRBJ1-4 | TRBV7-9 | ASSPGGGNEKLF
TRBJ1-3 | TRBV7-8 | ASSLRAGTGNTIY
TRBJ1-2 | TRBV27 | ASSPGQGANYGYT
TRBJ1-2 | TRBV2 | ASYPGTGGRGYT
TRBJ2-1 | TRBV2 | ASSGSGALV
TRBJ1-1 | TRBV2 | ASSRDRASIVMNTEAF
TRBJ1-3 | TRBV11-2 | ASSPIPPFLSGNTIY
TRBJ2-5 | TRBV13 | ASSRGQGKETQY
TRBJ2-7 | TRBV11-2 | ASSLSDRAYEQY
TRBJ1-5 | TRBV5-6 | ASSLGLSNQPQH
TRBJ1-3 | TRBV30 | AWSERGSGNTIY
TRBJ1-4 | TRBV30 | ACQGLTTNEKLF
TRBJ1-4 | TRBV4-3 | ASSQDLTPGGGEKLF
TRBJ2-6 | TRBV27 | ASSFRLAGSGANVLT
TRBJ1-6 | TRBV6-5 | ASVNAGGNSPLH
TRBJ2-3 | TRBV19 | ASSWLAGSTDTQY
TRBJ1-5 | TRBV7-8 | ASSLARTGGNQPQH
TRBJ1-5 | TRBV7-6 | ASSLVPGGVQPQH
TRBJ2-4 | TRBV6-6 | ASSPGTGGHLAKNIQY
TRBJ1-6 | TRBV5-1 | ASSSGSDRGNSPLH
TRBJ2-4 | TRBV7-9 | ASSRSGTLGDIQY